This T cell receptor (beta chain) stems from a study of blood T cell repertoires in COVID-19. Overall study: Sources were T cells, B-cell-depleted T cells, or PBMCs; the material itself was cDNA or gDNA.

The CDR3 runs 15 residues. V lost 4 bases, J lost 2 bases, and 3 bases stayed unmatched. Germline V gene lookup returns CDR1 MNHEY and CDR2 SMNVEV (reference sequence). Only in-frame clones appear in the TCRdb table, and some are missing; sequencing was by immunoSEQ multiplex PCR. The sample holds 95,000 to 150,000 clones; about 88% are singletons and the top ten take roughly 1.2%. The specimen sequenced was peripheral blood. This TCR came from a woman aged 80 or over with acute or convalescent COVID-19. V is TRBV27 and J is TRBJ1-2; 11 bases agree with TRBD1. The CDR3, as DNA: TGTGCCAGCAGTTCGGACAGGGGGCGAAACTATGGCTACACCTTC. Translated: CASSSDRGRNYGYTF.